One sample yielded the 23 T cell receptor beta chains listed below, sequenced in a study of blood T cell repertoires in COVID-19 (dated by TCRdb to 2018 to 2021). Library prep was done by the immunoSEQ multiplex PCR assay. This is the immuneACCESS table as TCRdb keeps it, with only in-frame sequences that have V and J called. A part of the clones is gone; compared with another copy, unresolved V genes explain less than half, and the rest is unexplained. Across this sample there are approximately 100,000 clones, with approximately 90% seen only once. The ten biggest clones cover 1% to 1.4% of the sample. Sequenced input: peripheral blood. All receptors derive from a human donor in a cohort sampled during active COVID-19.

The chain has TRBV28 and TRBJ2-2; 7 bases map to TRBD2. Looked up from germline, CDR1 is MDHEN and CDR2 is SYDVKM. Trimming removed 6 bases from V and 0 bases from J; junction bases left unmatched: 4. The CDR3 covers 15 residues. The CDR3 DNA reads TGTGCCAGCAGGGCTAGCGGAGCGAACACCGGGGAGCTGTTTTTT. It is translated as CASRASGANTGELFF.

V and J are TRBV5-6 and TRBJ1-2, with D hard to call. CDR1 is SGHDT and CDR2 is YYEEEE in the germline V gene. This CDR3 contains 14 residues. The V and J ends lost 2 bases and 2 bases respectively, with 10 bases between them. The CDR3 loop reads CASSFAGINYGYTF. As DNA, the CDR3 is TGTGCCAGCAGCTTTGCAGGTATCAACTATGGCTACACCTTC.

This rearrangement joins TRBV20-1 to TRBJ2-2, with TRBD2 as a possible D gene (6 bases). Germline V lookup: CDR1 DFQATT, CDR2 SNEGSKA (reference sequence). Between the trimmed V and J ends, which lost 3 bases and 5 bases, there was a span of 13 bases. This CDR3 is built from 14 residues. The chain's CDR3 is CSASSGTSTGELFF. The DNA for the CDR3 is TGCAGTGCTAGTTCCGGGACTTCTACCGGGGAGCTGTTTTTT.

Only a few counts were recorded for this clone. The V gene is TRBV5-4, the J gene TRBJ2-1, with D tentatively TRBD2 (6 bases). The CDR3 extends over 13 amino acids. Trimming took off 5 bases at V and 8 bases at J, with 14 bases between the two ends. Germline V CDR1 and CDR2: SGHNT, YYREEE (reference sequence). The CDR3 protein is CASSFRREDEQFF. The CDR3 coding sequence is TGTGCCAGCAGTTTCAGAAGGGAGGATGAGCAGTTCTTC.

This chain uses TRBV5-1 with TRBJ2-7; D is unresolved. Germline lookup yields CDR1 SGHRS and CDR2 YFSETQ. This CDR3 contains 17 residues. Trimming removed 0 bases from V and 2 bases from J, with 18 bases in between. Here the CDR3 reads CASSLVAGNMITYEQYF. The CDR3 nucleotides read TGCGCCAGCAGCTTGGTGGCAGGTAATATGATCACCTACGAGCAGTACTTC.

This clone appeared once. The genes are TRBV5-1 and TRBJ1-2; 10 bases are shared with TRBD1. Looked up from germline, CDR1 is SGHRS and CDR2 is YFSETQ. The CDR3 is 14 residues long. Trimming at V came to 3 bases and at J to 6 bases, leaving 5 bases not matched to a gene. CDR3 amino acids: CASSWDGTGDGYTF. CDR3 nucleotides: TGCGCCAGCAGCTGGGACGGGACAGGGGATGGCTACACCTTC.

The CDR3 bases are TGTGCCAGCAGCTTAAGGACAGGTCAGCAGCCCCAGCATTTT. Residues: CASSLRTGQQPQHF. The J gene is TRBJ1-5, the V gene TRBV7-8; TRBD1 matches at 7 bases. The CDR3 extends over 14 amino acids. Losses at the gene ends were 2 bases for V and 7 bases for J; bases not matched to a gene: 5. CDR1 and CDR2 from the germline V gene are SGHVS and FQNEAQ.

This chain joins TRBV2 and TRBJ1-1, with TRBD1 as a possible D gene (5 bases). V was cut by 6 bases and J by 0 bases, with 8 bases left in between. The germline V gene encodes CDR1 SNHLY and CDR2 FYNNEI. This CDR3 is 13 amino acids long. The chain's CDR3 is CASSETVNTEAFF. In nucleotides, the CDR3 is TGTGCCAGCAGCGAGACAGTGAACACTGAAGCTTTCTTT.

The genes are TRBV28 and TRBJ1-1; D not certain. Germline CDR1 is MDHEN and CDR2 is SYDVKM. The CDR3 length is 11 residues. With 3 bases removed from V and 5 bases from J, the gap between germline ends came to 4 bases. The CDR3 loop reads CASSFSTEAFF. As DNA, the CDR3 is TGTGCCAGCAGTTTTTCGACTGAAGCTTTCTTT.

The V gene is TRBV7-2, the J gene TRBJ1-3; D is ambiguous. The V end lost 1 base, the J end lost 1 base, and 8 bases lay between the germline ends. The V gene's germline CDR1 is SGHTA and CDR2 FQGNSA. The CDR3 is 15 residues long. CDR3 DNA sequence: TGTGCCAGCAGCTTAGTCGGGAGATCTGGAAACACCATATATTTT. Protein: CASSLVGRSGNTIYF.

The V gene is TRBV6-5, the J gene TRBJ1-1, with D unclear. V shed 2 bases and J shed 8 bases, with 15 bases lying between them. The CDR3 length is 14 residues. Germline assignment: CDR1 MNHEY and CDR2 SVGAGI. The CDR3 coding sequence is TGTGCCAGCAGTTACCTGGGCCGTTCCTCCGAAGCTTTCTTT. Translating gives CASSYLGRSSEAFF.

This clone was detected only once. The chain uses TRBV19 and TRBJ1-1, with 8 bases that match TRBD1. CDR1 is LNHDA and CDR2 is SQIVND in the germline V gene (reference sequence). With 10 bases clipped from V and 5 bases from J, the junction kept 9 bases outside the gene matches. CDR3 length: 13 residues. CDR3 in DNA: TGTGCCACTAGGGACAGGTGGGGTACTGAAGCTTTCTTT. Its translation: CATRDRWGTEAFF.

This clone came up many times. The DNA of the CDR3 is TGTGCCACCATAGGCCGGACAGGCTCCTACGAGCAGTACTTC. This encodes CATIGRTGSYEQYF. The V gene is TRBV6-5, the J gene TRBJ2-7; 7 bases match TRBD1. With 10 bases clipped from V and 0 bases from J, the junction kept 9 bases outside the gene matches. Germline V gene data show CDR1 as MNHEY and CDR2 as SVGAGI. The CDR3 has 14 amino acids.

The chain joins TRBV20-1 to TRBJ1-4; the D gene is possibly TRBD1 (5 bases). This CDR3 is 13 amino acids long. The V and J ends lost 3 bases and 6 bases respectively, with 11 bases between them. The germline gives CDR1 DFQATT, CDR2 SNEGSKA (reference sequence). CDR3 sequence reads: CSASRPGDEKLFF. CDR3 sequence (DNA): TGCAGTGCTAGTCGACCGGGGGATGAAAAACTGTTTTTT.

The CDR3 spells CSVVHLGAGYEQYF. In DNA form, the CDR3 reads TGCAGCGTTGTTCATCTGGGGGCAGGGTACGAGCAGTACTTC. This chain uses TRBV29-1 with TRBJ2-7, with D perhaps TRBD1 (6 bases). The ends were cut back, 4 bases at V and 4 bases at J, with 17 bases in the middle. CDR3 length equals 14 residues. Germline CDR1 and CDR2: SQVTM and ANQGSEA.

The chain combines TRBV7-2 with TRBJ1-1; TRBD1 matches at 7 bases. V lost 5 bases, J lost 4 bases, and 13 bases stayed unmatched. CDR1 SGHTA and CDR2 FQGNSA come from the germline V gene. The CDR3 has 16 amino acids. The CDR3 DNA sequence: TGTGCCAGCAGCGTTAGAGGGGGCAGTGGGAGCACTGAAGCTTTCTTT. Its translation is CASSVRGGSGSTEAFF.

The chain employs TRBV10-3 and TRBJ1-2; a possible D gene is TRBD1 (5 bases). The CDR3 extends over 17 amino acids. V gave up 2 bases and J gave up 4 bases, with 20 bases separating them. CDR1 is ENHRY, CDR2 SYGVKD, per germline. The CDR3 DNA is TGTGCCATCAGTGAGGGGCACTCGTTTCAGGGTCCCTATGGCTACACCTTC. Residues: CAISEGHSFQGPYGYTF.

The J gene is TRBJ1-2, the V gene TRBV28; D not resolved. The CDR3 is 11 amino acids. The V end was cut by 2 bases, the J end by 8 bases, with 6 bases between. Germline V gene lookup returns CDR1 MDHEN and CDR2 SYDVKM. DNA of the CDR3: TGTGCCAGCAGTTTAGGAGAGGGCTACACCTTC. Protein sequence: CASSLGEGYTF.

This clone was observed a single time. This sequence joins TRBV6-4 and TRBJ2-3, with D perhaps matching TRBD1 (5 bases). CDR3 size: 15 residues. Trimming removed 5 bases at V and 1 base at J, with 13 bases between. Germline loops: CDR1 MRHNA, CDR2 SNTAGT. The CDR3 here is CASSPGSSGTDTQYF. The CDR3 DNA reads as TGTGCCAGCAGTCCAGGGTCGAGTGGCACAGATACGCAGTATTTT.

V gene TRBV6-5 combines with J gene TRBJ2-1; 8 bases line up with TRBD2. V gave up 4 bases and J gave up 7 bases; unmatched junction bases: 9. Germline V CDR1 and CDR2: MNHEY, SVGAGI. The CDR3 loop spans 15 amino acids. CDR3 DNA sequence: TGTGCCAGCAGTTCGACAGCGGGAGTCGGGAATGAGCAGTTCTTC. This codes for CASSSTAGVGNEQFF.

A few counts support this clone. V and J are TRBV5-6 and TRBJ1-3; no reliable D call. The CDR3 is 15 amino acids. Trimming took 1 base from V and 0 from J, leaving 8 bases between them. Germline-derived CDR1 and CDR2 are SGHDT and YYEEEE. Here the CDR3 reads CASSLSTPSGNTIYF. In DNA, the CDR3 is TGTGCCAGCAGCTTGTCCACTCCCTCTGGAAACACCATATATTTT. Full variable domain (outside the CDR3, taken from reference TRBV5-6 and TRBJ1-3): DAGVTQSPTHLIKTRGQQVTLRCSPKSGHDTVSWYQQALGQGPQFIFQYYEEEERQRGNFPDRFSGHQFPNYSSELNVNALLLGDSALYLCASSLSTPSGNTIYFGEGSWLTVV.

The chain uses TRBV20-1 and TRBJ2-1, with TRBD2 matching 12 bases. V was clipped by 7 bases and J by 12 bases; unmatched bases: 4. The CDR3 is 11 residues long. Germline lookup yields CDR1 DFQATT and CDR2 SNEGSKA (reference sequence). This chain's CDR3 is CSGTSGDGQFF. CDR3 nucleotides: TGCAGTGGGACTAGCGGGGACGGGCAGTTCTTC.

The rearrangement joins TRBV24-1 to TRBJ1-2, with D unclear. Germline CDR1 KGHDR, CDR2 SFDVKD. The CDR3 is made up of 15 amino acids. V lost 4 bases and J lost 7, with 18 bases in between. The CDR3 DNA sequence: TGTGCCACCAGTGACCGGCGGGGAGAGTGGAGTGGCTACACCTTC. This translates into CATSDRRGEWSGYTF.